The sequence of this T cell receptor (beta chain) was determined in a study of blood T cell repertoires in COVID-19. The CDR3 contains 14 residues. CDR1 and CDR2 (germline): SGHNT, YYREEE (reference sequence). J lost 1 base, V lost 10 bases, and 7 bases had no gene match. The table came from immunoSEQ multiplex PCR; TCRdb's copy has only in-frame clones and leaves some out. The sample lists about 140,000 clones; about nine tenths were seen once. The sample consisted of PBMCs or T cells enriched from blood (not recorded which). The clonotype originates from a man between 60 and 75 years old who had recovered from COVID-19. J is TRBJ2-2 and V is TRBV5-4; 7 bases align to TRBD1. CDR3 region: CAQETGLNTGELFF. The DNA of the CDR3 is TGTGCCCAAGAGACAGGGTTGAACACCGGGGAGCTGTTTTTT.